These T cell receptor beta chains were read from a single sample in a study of shared clonotypes between healthy human individuals. Only in-frame clones appear in the TCRdb table, and some are missing; sequencing was by immunoSEQ multiplex PCR. The sample includes about 2.4 million clones, roughly 93% of them seen just once. The sequenced material came from naive CD4+ T cells from PBMCs. The receptors derive from a man aged 18 to 35 in good health. Some clones in this sample may be carry-over from other donors' samples. Both conserved end residues are part of each CDR3. Fields, in order: V gene, clone size, J gene, D gene, CDR3 DNA, CDR3 protein. D genes are given only for firm matches. Clone size is stated in some rows and not others, as once, few, many or a class when expanded.

V gene: TRBV5-1; clone size: .; J gene: TRBJ2-1; D gene: .; CDR3 DNA: TGCGCCAGCAGCTTGGCGGGATACACCTACAATGAGCAGTTCTTC; CDR3 protein: CASSLAGYTYNEQFF
V gene: TRBV28; clone size: .; J gene: TRBJ1-3; D gene: .; CDR3 DNA: TGTGCCAGCAGGGCAGGCCGGGGGACGGACACCATATATTTT; CDR3 protein: CASRAGRGTDTIYF
V gene: TRBV4-1; clone size: .; J gene: TRBJ1-4; D gene: TRBD1; CDR3 DNA: TGCGCCAGCAGCCAAACCGGGACAGGGGAGGAAAAACTGTTTTTT; CDR3 protein: CASSQTGTGEEKLFF
V gene: TRBV5-6; clone size: .; J gene: TRBJ1-5; D gene: .; CDR3 DNA: TGTGCCAGCAGCTTCTTTCTTGGTGGTCAGCCCCAGCATTTT; CDR3 protein: CASSFFLGGQPQHF
V gene: TRBV27; clone size: .; J gene: TRBJ1-5; D gene: .; CDR3 DNA: TGTGCCAGCAGCGCTGACAGGTCTCAGCCCCAGCATTTT; CDR3 protein: CASSADRSQPQHF
V gene: TRBV10-1; clone size: once; J gene: TRBJ2-3; D gene: .; CDR3 DNA: TGCGCCAGCAGTGACGCAGATACGCAGTATTTT; CDR3 protein: CASSDADTQYF
V gene: TRBV7-2; clone size: .; J gene: TRBJ2-3; D gene: .; CDR3 DNA: TGTGCCAGCAGCTTAGCTGGGGGATTCGATACGCAGTATTTT; CDR3 protein: CASSLAGGFDTQYF
V gene: TRBV5-1; clone size: .; J gene: TRBJ2-3; D gene: .; CDR3 DNA: TGCGCCAGCAGCTTGCCCGGGTGGCCAGATACGCAGTATTTT; CDR3 protein: CASSLPGWPDTQYF
V gene: TRBV15; clone size: .; J gene: TRBJ2-3; D gene: TRBD1; CDR3 DNA: TGTGCCACCAGCAGTCGACAGGGGCCAGATACGCAGTATTTT; CDR3 protein: CATSSRQGPDTQYF
V gene: TRBV18; clone size: .; J gene: TRBJ2-7; D gene: TRBD2; CDR3 DNA: TGTGCCAGCTCACCAACACTAGCGGACCTCTCCTACGAGCAGTACTTC; CDR3 protein: CASSPTLADLSYEQYF
V gene: TRBV6-1; clone size: .; J gene: TRBJ1-1; D gene: .; CDR3 DNA: TGTGCCAGCAGTTTCGGGACACTCAACACTGAAGCTTTCTTT; CDR3 protein: CASSFGTLNTEAFF
V gene: TRBV14; clone size: .; J gene: TRBJ1-2; D gene: .; CDR3 DNA: TGTGCCAGCAGCCAAGGGGTTACCTTTGGCTACACCTTC; CDR3 protein: CASSQGVTFGYTF
V gene: TRBV28; clone size: .; J gene: TRBJ1-2; D gene: TRBD1; CDR3 DNA: TGTGCCAGCAGTTCAGGGGGAAATGGCTACACCTTC; CDR3 protein: CASSSGGNGYTF
V gene: TRBV25-1; clone size: .; J gene: TRBJ2-7; D gene: .; CDR3 DNA: TGTGCCAGCAGTCGGGGGACTGACTACGAGCAGTACTTC; CDR3 protein: CASSRGTDYEQYF
V gene: TRBV10-2; clone size: .; J gene: TRBJ1-3; D gene: .; CDR3 DNA: TGCGCCAGCAGCCAACCCCCCTGGGGAGGGTTCTCTGGAAACACCATATATTTT; CDR3 protein: CASSQPPWGGFSGNTIYF
V gene: TRBV28; clone size: .; J gene: TRBJ1-5; D gene: .; CDR3 DNA: TGTGCCAGCAGTACAGGGCAAGGAAGGGATCAGCCCCAGCATTTT; CDR3 protein: CASSTGQGRDQPQHF
V gene: TRBV15; clone size: .; J gene: TRBJ2-7; D gene: TRBD2; CDR3 DNA: TGTGCCACCAGCAGAGAAGCGGGAGGGGGCTACGAGCAGTACTTC; CDR3 protein: CATSREAGGGYEQYF
V gene: TRBV7-8; clone size: .; J gene: TRBJ2-3; D gene: .; CDR3 DNA: TGTGCCAGCAGCTTAGCAGCACAACGCACAGATACGCAGTATTTT; CDR3 protein: CASSLAAQRTDTQYF
V gene: TRBV6-5; clone size: .; J gene: TRBJ1-1; D gene: .; CDR3 DNA: TGTGCCAGCAGTTGGACAGACCTTTGGGCTTTCTTT; CDR3 protein: CASSWTDLWAFF
V gene: TRBV7-9; clone size: .; J gene: TRBJ2-3; D gene: .; CDR3 DNA: TGTGCCAGCAGCTCTAGGGGACTTTACACAGATACGCAGTATTTT; CDR3 protein: CASSSRGLYTDTQYF
V gene: TRBV15; clone size: .; J gene: TRBJ2-6; D gene: TRBD2; CDR3 DNA: TGTGCCACCAGCAGGAGGGCGGGAGCTGGGGCCAACGTCCTGACTTTC; CDR3 protein: CATSRRAGAGANVLTF
V gene: TRBV5-1; clone size: .; J gene: TRBJ2-1; D gene: .; CDR3 DNA: TGCGCCAGCAGCTTCCCTAGAAATGAGCAGTTCTTC; CDR3 protein: CASSFPRNEQFF